These 16 T cell receptor beta chains share one sample of origin, sequenced in a study of cytomegalovirus exposure and HLA in healthy donors. It was with 60 Vbeta and 13 Jbeta primers that the PCR ran. Method: immunoSEQ multiplex PCR; TCRdb's copy keeps in-frame clones and lacks some. The repertoire includes 200,000 or so clones, 82% of them detected once, and roughly 0.098% sits in the top ten. Sequenced material: PBMCs. Every receptor here comes from a boy between 2 and 15 years old in good health and CMV-seronegative.

CDR3 DNA sequence: TGTGCCAGCAACGACAGGGGAGAAGAGACCCAGTACTTC. Protein sequence: CASNDRGEETQYF. This rearrangement joins TRBV2 to TRBJ2-5; TRBD1 aligns across 8 bases. The CDR3 loop spans 13 amino acids. Germline V lookup: CDR1 SNHLY, CDR2 FYNNEI. Trimming cost V 7 bases and J 3 bases; bases outside gene matches: 4.

The V gene is TRBV5-6, the J gene TRBJ1-3; D not certain. This CDR3 comprises 16 residues. In germline, CDR1 is SGHDT, CDR2 YYEEEE. Between the trimmed V and J ends, which lost 3 bases and 4 bases, there was a span of 17 bases. CDR3 loop: CASSSVEATTGNTIYF. The CDR3 DNA sequence: TGTGCCAGCAGCTCCGTGGAGGCGACGACCGGAAACACCATATATTTT.

The chain combines TRBV5-1 with TRBJ2-5; 13 positions agree with TRBD2. This CDR3 contains 15 residues. V lost 4 bases to trimming and J lost 2 bases; unmatched junction nucleotides: 2. The V gene's germline CDR1 is SGHRS and CDR2 YFSETQ. Written as DNA, the CDR3 is TGCGCCAGCAGCAGACTAGCGGGGGGACAAGAGACCCAGTACTTC. Its protein product is CASSRLAGGQETQYF.

The V call is TRBV6-1, the J call TRBJ1-2, with 9 bases lining up with TRBD1. There are 13 residues in the CDR3. V was clipped by 6 bases and J by 5 bases; unmatched bases: 4. CDR1 is MNHNS and CDR2 is SASEGT in the germline V gene. The CDR3 here is CASSDRGDYGYTF. CDR3 nucleotide sequence: TGTGCCAGCAGCGACAGGGGGGATTATGGCTACACCTTC.

This chain links TRBV7-8 with TRBJ2-7, with 7 bases fitting TRBD1. In germline, CDR1 is SGHVS, CDR2 FQNEAQ. V shed 6 bases, J shed 3 bases, and the junction held 11 bases outside the gene matches. This CDR3 is built from 15 residues. CDR3 in amino acids: CASRRTGEGFYEQYF. The CDR3 DNA is TGTGCCAGCAGAAGAACAGGGGAAGGCTTCTACGAGCAGTACTTC.

The sample holds one count of this clone. This rearrangement joins TRBV2 to TRBJ1-2; TRBD1 aligns across 8 bases. This CDR3 is built from 15 residues. The germline V gene encodes CDR1 SNHLY and CDR2 FYNNEI. V lost 6 bases and J lost 1; bases outside the gene matches: 7. This chain's CDR3 is CASSAGQDHNYGYTF. The CDR3 DNA follows: TGTGCCAGCAGCGCGGGACAGGATCATAACTATGGCTACACCTTC.

This clone occurred once. V usage is TRBV5-1 and J usage is TRBJ2-2; weak D call: TRBD2 (7 bases). Germline V gene lookup returns CDR1 SGHRS and CDR2 YFSETQ. Trimming removed 2 bases at V and 5 bases at J, with 16 bases between. The CDR3 sequence is 16 residues long. CDR3: CASSFRVRGGTGELFF. For the CDR3, the DNA is TGCGCCAGCAGCTTCAGAGTGAGGGGGGGAACCGGGGAGCTGTTTTTT.

The genes are TRBV4-2 and TRBJ1-5, with D perhaps TRBD1 (6 bases). The CDR3 loop spans 14 amino acids. With 1 base removed from V and 4 bases from J, the gap between germline ends came to 8 bases. Per germline, CDR1 LGHNA and CDR2 YNFKEQ. CDR3 region: CASSQGTENQPQHF. In DNA form, the CDR3 reads TGTGCCAGCAGCCAAGGGACAGAAAATCAGCCCCAGCATTTT.

This clone was counted only a few times. J is TRBJ1-2 and V is TRBV11-2, with D perhaps TRBD1 (6 bases). This CDR3 has 19 residues. V was clipped by 6 bases and J by 2 bases, with 28 bases between them. Germline CDR1 and CDR2: SGHAT and FQNNGV. CDR3 region: CASSPWLGTKGPYNYGYTF. The CDR3 region has the DNA TGTGCCAGCAGTCCCTGGTTAGGGACAAAAGGCCCCTACAACTATGGCTACACCTTC.

The chain employs TRBV5-1 and TRBJ1-4; D is perhaps TRBD1 (6 bases). The CDR3 consists of 16 residues. From germline, CDR1 is SGHRS and CDR2 YFSETQ. V was clipped by 4 bases and J by 3 bases, with 16 bases between them. CDR3 protein: CASSLPRGSANEKLFF. The CDR3 DNA is TGCGCCAGCAGCCTACCGAGGGGGTCCGCTAATGAAAAACTGTTTTTT.

The chain combines TRBV18 with TRBJ2-7; 9 bases line up with TRBD2. The V and J ends lost 9 bases and 6 bases, in that order; junction bases with no gene match: 15. In germline, CDR1 is KGHSH, CDR2 LQKENI. CDR3 size: 15 residues. The chain's CDR3 is CASVLLAGGPREQYF. The CDR3 bases are TGTGCCAGTGTACTGTTGGCGGGGGGGCCTCGCGAGCAGTACTTC.

The chain combines TRBV20-1 with TRBJ2-3; 8 bases align to TRBD2. The CDR3 totals 11 residues. V lost 6 bases, J lost 5 bases, and 1 base stayed unmatched. Germline CDR1 and CDR2: DFQATT and SNEGSKA (reference sequence). CDR3 region: CSAAGGDTQYF. CDR3 DNA sequence: TGCAGTGCCGCGGGGGGAGATACGCAGTATTTT.

CDR3 nucleotide sequence: TGTGCCAGCAGCTTGGCGAAGCGAGAGCAGTACTTC. Translated: CASSLAKREQYF. V is TRBV7-6 and J is TRBJ2-7; D not resolved. The V and J ends lost 3 bases and 7 bases respectively, with 10 bases between them. This CDR3 spans 12 amino acids. Germline CDR1 and CDR2: SGHVS and FNYEAQ.

The rearrangement uses TRBV7-6 and TRBJ2-2; D possibly corresponds to TRBD2 (5 bases). Germline V CDR1 and CDR2: SGHVS, FNYEAQ. This CDR3 comprises 15 residues. Trimming left V 6 bases short and J 0 bases short, with 11 bases between. The CDR3 sequence: CASRHPGTNTGELFF. CDR3 in DNA: TGTGCCAGCAGACACCCGGGAACGAACACCGGGGAGCTGTTTTTT.

The chain combines TRBV5-1 with TRBJ1-3; D remains ambiguous. Germline lookup yields CDR1 SGHRS and CDR2 YFSETQ. The CDR3 sequence is 15 residues long. The V end lost 4 bases, the J end lost 0 bases, and 11 bases lay between the germline ends. As DNA, the CDR3 is TGCGCCAGCAGCCCCGGACTGACCTCTGGAAACACCATATATTTT. This sequence encodes CASSPGLTSGNTIYF.

The chain has TRBV29-1 and TRBJ1-5, with TRBD1 matching over 9 bases. With V trimmed by 4 bases and J by 4 bases, 5 bases remained unmatched. The length of the CDR3 is 14 residues. CDR1 is SQVTM and CDR2 is ANQGSEA in the germline V gene. CDR3 region: CSVGGGQGNQPQHF. The DNA of the CDR3 is TGCAGCGTTGGTGGGGGACAGGGTAATCAGCCCCAGCATTTT.